This is a list of T cell receptor beta chains from one sample in a study of blood T cell repertoires in COVID-19. Data came from immunoSEQ multiplex PCR; TCRdb stores just in-frame clones and leaves some out. The sample consists of 150,000 to 200,000 clones, roughly 80% of them appearing once. The sample was peripheral blood. Receptor source: a man aged 60 to 69 with acute or convalescent COVID-19. Both conserved end residues are part of each CDR3. D genes are given only for firm matches. The size field is filled for only some rows; it gives once, few, many or a size class.

TRBJ1-3 NA TRBD1 TRBV7-8 TGTGCCAGCAGCAAACAGGGGCGCGCTGGAAACACCATATATTTT CASSKQGRAGNTIYF
TRBJ2-1 NA TRBD2 TRBV7-3 TGTGCCAGCAGCGCGACTAGCGGGGTTGAGCAGTTCTTC CASSATSGVEQFF
TRBJ1-2 NA TRBD1 TRBV4-3 TGCGCCAGCAGCCAAGCCAGGGACAGGCTCTATGGCTACACCTTC CASSQARDRLYGYTF
TRBJ1-1 NA TRBD1 TRBV24-1 TGTGCCACCAGTGACCAGACAGGGATTGAAGCTTTCTTT CATSDQTGIEAFF
TRBJ2-7 once TRBD1 TRBV5-8 TGTGCCAGCAGCTCCGGGACAGGAGTTCTACGCCACGAGCAGTACTTC CASSSGTGVLRHEQYF
TRBJ2-3 NA NA TRBV9 TGTGCCAGCAGCGTTGGGGGGGCCTGGACAGATACGCAGTATTTT CASSVGGAWTDTQYF
TRBJ2-2 NA NA TRBV7-2 TGTGCCAGCAGCCCGGGACTCACCTCCAGGGAGCTGTTTTTT CASSPGLTSRELFF
TRBJ1-2 NA TRBD1 TRBV29-1 TGCAGCGTTGAAGAAACGGGACAGGCAGACTATGGCTACACCTTC CSVEETGQADYGYTF
TRBJ2-2 NA TRBD2 TRBV4-3 TGCGCCAGCAGCCAAGCACTAGCGGGGACCGGGGAGCTGTTTTTT CASSQALAGTGELFF
TRBJ2-1 NA NA TRBV6-5 TGTGCCAGCAGTTACTCGACACAGTACAATGAGCAGTTCTTC CASSYSTQYNEQFF
TRBJ2-5 NA TRBD2 TRBV6-5 TGTGCCAGCAGTTACCTCCGGGGGGATCAAGAGACCCAGTACTTC CASSYLRGDQETQYF
TRBJ1-2 NA TRBD1 TRBV10-2 TGCGCCAGCAGCTTGGGGCAGGGGGCCTCTGGCTACACCTTC CASSLGQGASGYTF
TRBJ2-3 NA NA TRBV15 TGTGCCACCAGCAGAGACAGGTTTTCTAGCACAGATACGCAGTATTTT CATSRDRFSSTDTQYF
TRBJ2-1 NA NA TRBV7-3 TGTGCCAGCAGCTTATTCAGGGGAACTTACAATGAGCAGTTCTTC CASSLFRGTYNEQFF
TRBJ1-2 NA NA TRBV5-4 TGTGCCAGCAGGGATCAGGGGAGGGAAGGCTACACCTTC CASRDQGREGYTF
TRBJ1-1 NA NA TRBV9 TGTGCCAGCAGCGTAGAACAGAACACTGAAGCTTTCTTT CASSVEQNTEAFF
TRBJ1-1 NA TRBD1 TRBV11-2 TGTGCCAGCAGCCTTGATGGACAGGGGAGGACTGAAGCTTTCTTT CASSLDGQGRTEAFF
TRBJ2-1 NA TRBD2 TRBV5-1 TGCGCCAGCAGCTTGCTAGCGGGGGGGCAGTCGGAGCAGTTCTTC CASSLLAGGQSEQFF
TRBJ1-1 NA NA TRBV5-4 TGTGCCAGCAGCTTAGGTCCGGGCACTGAAGCTTTCTTT CASSLGPGTEAFF
TRBJ2-5 NA TRBD1 TRBV30 TGTGCCTGGAGTAGGGGGCTGTACCAAGAGACCCAGTACTTC CAWSRGLYQETQYF
TRBJ1-1 NA NA TRBV10-3 TGTGCCATCAGTGCCTCGAACACTGAAGCTTTCTTT CAISASNTEAFF
TRBJ1-2 few TRBD1 TRBV6-4 TGTGCCAGCAGTGAATCCACCGGGACAGATAACTATGGCTACACCTTC CASSESTGTDNYGYTF
TRBJ2-7 NA TRBD2 TRBV7-9 TGTGCCAGCAGCTTAGCATCGGGGACTACCTACGAGCAGTACTTC CASSLASGTTYEQYF
TRBJ1-2 NA NA TRBV29-1 TGCAGCGTTCTTCAGGGTTCCGGTGGCTACACCTTC CSVLQGSGGYTF
TRBJ2-1 NA NA TRBV2 TGTGCCAGCAGTGTTACCAGTAATAATGAGCAGTTCTTC CASSVTSNNEQFF
TRBJ1-6 NA NA TRBV5-1 TGCGCCAGCAGCTCTTCAGGGGTTAATTCACCCCTCCACTTT CASSSSGVNSPLHF
TRBJ1-1 NA TRBD1 TRBV6-5 TGTGCCAGCAGTTACTCCGGGACAGACTATGAAGCTTTCTTT CASSYSGTDYEAFF
TRBJ2-6 NA TRBD1 TRBV4-3 TGCGCCAGCAGCCGACACAGGGGCTCTGGGGCCAACGTCCTGACTTTC CASSRHRGSGANVLTF
TRBJ2-3 NA TRBD2 TRBV5-1 TGCGCCAGCACGGATCCGGGACTAGCTGTGGATACGCAGTATTTT CASTDPGLAVDTQYF
TRBJ1-1 once NA TRBV5-4 TGTGCCAGCAGCTTGGCGGGGGGCCGCAACACTGAAGCTTTCTTT CASSLAGGRNTEAFF
TRBJ2-3 NA NA TRBV30 TGTGCCTGGAGTGTAACAGGTACAACAGATACGCAGTATTTT CAWSVTGTTDTQYF
TRBJ2-3 NA TRBD2 TRBV3-1/TRBV3-2 TGTGCCAGCAGCCGGACTAGCTCGACAGATACGCAGTATTTT CASSRTSSTDTQYF
TRBJ2-2 NA NA TRBV29-1 TGCAGCGTTGAAGATCATGGCCGGGGTTCCGGGGAGCTGTTTTTT CSVEDHGRGSGELFF
TRBJ2-6 NA NA TRBV7-3 TGTGCCAGCCAACAGAACTCTGGGGCCAACGTCCTGACTTTC CASQQNSGANVLTF
TRBJ2-7 NA TRBD1 TRBV27 TGTGCCAGCAGCAAGCTGGGGGACAGGATAACCTACGAGCAGTACTTC CASSKLGDRITYEQYF
TRBJ2-7 NA TRBD1 TRBV12-3/TRBV12-4 TGTGCCAGCAGTGACAGGGGAGTGTACGAGCAGTACTTC CASSDRGVYEQYF
TRBJ1-2 NA NA TRBV18 TGTGCCAGCTCACCAGGAGAGTTTCACGATGGCTACACCTTC CASSPGEFHDGYTF
TRBJ1-5 few TRBD1 TRBV10-3 TGTGCCATCAGTGAGACAGACAGGGTCGGTCAGCCCCAGCATTTT CAISETDRVGQPQHF
TRBJ1-2 NA NA TRBV11-2 TGTGCCAGCAGCCCTCTTTTTAGCCCGGAAACCTTC CASSPLFSPETF
TRBJ2-3 once TRBD1 TRBV7-8 TGTGCCAGCAGCCCCGGGGCAGGGGGCATTCCAGATACGCAGTATTTT CASSPGAGGIPDTQYF
TRBJ2-3 NA TRBD2 TRBV7-3 TGTGCCAGCAGCTTTAGCGGGGGGGCCGGAGATACGCAGTATTTT CASSFSGGAGDTQYF
TRBJ1-6 NA TRBD1 TRBV5-1 TGCGCCAGCAGCTTGGGAGGTCCGGCACAGGGGAATTCACCCCTCCACTTT CASSLGGPAQGNSPLHF
TRBJ1-6 once NA TRBV10-3 TGTGCCATCGCTCGGCAGGGCGGTTCACCCCTCCACTTT CAIARQGGSPLHF
TRBJ1-2 NA TRBD1 TRBV7-2 TGTGCCAGCAGCTTAGAGTCTCCGGGACAGGCTATCTATGGCTACACCTTC CASSLESPGQAIYGYTF
TRBJ2-2 NA TRBD2 TRBV30 TGTGCCTGGAGTGCCCGAAGCCTAGCGGGGGTCACCGGGGAGCTGTTTTTT CAWSARSLAGVTGELFF
TRBJ2-7 few NA TRBV3-1/TRBV3-2 TGTGCCAGCAGCCAACCCATCGGGGGAAGTCGGAACGAGCAGTACTTC CASSQPIGGSRNEQYF
TRBJ2-5 NA TRBD1 TRBV3-1/TRBV3-2 TGTGCCAGCAGCACAGGACAGGGCCTCGGGGAGACCCAGTACTTC CASSTGQGLGETQYF
TRBJ2-5 NA TRBD2 TRBV15 TGTGCCACCAGCAGAGATGGCGGGGGGCAAGAGACCCAGTACTTC CATSRDGGGQETQYF
TRBJ1-2 NA NA TRBV5-6 TGTGCCAGCAGCTTGGGACAATATTATGGCTACACCTTC CASSLGQYYGYTF